The 3 T cell receptor beta chains presented below share a single source sample, sequenced in a study of a mutant IDH1 vaccine in newly diagnosed glioma. The sample's time point: baseline, week 1 (first vaccination visit). As for treatment: pre-vaccination baseline after standard-of-care therapy. The protocol was immunoSEQ multiplex PCR, while the TCRdb copy is restricted to in-frame clones and leaves out a portion. The sample yields approximately 92,000 clones, about 82% seen once. Sequencing used PBMCs, obtained from a glioma patient treated with radiotherapy, temozolomide or both. The receptors were gathered from a man aged 40-55 years with glioma.

J is TRBJ2-7 and V is TRBV29-1; D is unclear. Trimming shortened V by 4 bases and J by 3 bases, and 16 bases separated the two germline ends. The germline V gene encodes CDR1 SQVTM and CDR2 ANQGSEA. The CDR3 is 14 residues long. The CDR3 protein is CSVVGTLGSYEQYF. DNA for the CDR3: TGCAGCGTTGTCGGAACCTTGGGAAGCTACGAGCAGTACTTC.

The chain recombines TRBV4-1 with TRBJ1-4; no reliable D call. Trimming shortened V by 4 bases and J by 1 base, and 13 bases separated the two germline ends. The CDR3 sequence is 16 residues long. Germline V CDR1 and CDR2: MGHRA, YSYEKL. The CDR3 spells CASSPADPLTNEKLFF. The CDR3 region has the DNA TGCGCCAGCAGCCCTGCCGACCCTTTAACTAATGAAAAACTGTTTTTT.

The rearrangement joins TRBV7-9 to TRBJ2-5; D might be TRBD1 or TRBD2, each matching 5 bases. Germline CDR1 SEHNR, CDR2 FQNEAQ (reference sequence). This CDR3 comprises 14 residues. The V gene lost 5 bases and the J gene lost 5 bases, with 15 bases spanning the gap. The CDR3 nucleotides are TGTGCCAGCAGCCGACCCACCGGGGCGGAGACCCAGTACTTC. Protein product: CASSRPTGAETQYF.